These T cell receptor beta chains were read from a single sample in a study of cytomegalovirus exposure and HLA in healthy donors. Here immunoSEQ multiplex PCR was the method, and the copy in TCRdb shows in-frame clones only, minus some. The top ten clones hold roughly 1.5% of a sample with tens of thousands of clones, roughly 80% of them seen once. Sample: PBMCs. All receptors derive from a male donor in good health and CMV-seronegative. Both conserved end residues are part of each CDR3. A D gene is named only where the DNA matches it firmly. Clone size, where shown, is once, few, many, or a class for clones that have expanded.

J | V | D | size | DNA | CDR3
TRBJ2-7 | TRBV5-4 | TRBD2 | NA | TGTGCCAGCAGGTTTCCCCTCACTAGAGGGAGGGCTGGTGAGCAGTACTTC | CASRFPLTRGRAGEQYF
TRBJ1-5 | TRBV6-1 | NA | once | TGTGCCAGCGCGACAGGCGACAATCAGCCCCAGCATTTT | CASATGDNQPQHF
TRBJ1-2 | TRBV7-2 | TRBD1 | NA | TGTGCCAGCAGCTCGAACAGGGGGCCGTATAACTATGGCTACACCTTC | CASSSNRGPYNYGYTF
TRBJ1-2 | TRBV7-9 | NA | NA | TGTGCCAGCAGCTTAGCGGGGGGGCAAAGCTATGGCTACACCTTC | CASSLAGGQSYGYTF
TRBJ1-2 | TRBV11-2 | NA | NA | TGTGCCAGCAGCCCGGCAGGGGATGGCTACACCTTC | CASSPAGDGYTF
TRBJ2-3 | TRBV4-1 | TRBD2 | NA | TGCGCCAGCAGCCAAGCCCAAGTTCCTGGGACTAGCAACACAGATACGCAGTATTTT | CASSQAQVPGTSNTDTQYF
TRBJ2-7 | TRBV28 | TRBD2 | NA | TGTGCCAGCAGATTTTCCGGACTAGCAGGGTCCTACGAGCAGTACTTC | CASRFSGLAGSYEQYF
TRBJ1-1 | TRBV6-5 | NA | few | TGTGCCAGCAGTTACGGGGCGAAAGCTTTCTTT | CASSYGAKAFF
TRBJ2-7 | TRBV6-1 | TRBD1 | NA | TGTGCCACGAAGAGGAACAGGGGAGTTGACGAGCAGTACTTC | CATKRNRGVDEQYF
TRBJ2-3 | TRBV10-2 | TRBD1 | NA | TGCGCCAGCATTGGACAGGGGGGTTCAAGAGATACGCAGTATTTT | CASIGQGGSRDTQYF
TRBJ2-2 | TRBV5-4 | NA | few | TGTGCCAGCGGGACAAACACCGGGGAGCTGTTTTTT | CASGTNTGELFF
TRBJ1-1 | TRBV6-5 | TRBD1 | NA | TGTGCCAGCACCACCGACAGGGGGCTGGGCACTGAAGCTTTCTTT | CASTTDRGLGTEAFF
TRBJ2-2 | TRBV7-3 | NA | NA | TGTGCCAGCAGCTTAACCCCGACAGTCCGAACCGGGGAGCTGTTTTTT | CASSLTPTVRTGELFF